These 24 T cell receptor beta chains originate from one sample sequenced in a study of blood T cell repertoires in COVID-19. Assay: immunoSEQ multiplex PCR; the TCRdb copy retains only in-frame clones and omits some. The table records some 150,000 clones, more than 70% of them present only once. The sample was peripheral blood. These receptors were taken from a human donor in a cohort sampled during active COVID-19.

The chain joins TRBV27 to TRBJ2-3, with D hard to call. This CDR3 comprises 16 residues. From germline, CDR1 is MNHEY and CDR2 SMNVEV (reference sequence). Trimming took off 4 bases at V and 5 bases at J, with 19 bases between the two ends. Here the CDR3 reads CASSSLLAALGDTQYF. The CDR3 DNA reads as TGTGCCAGCAGTTCCCTGCTCGCGGCCCTTGGAGATACGCAGTATTTT.

A single count supports this clone. This rearrangement joins TRBV28 to TRBJ1-1; D uncertain. This CDR3 has 13 amino acids. Germline CDR1 reads MDHEN; CDR2 reads SYDVKM. Trimming took 4 bases from V and 2 from J, leaving 8 bases between them. CDR3 amino acids: CASSSFRNTEAFF. DNA of the CDR3: TGTGCCAGCAGTTCGTTCAGAAACACTGAAGCTTTCTTT.

The chain is built from TRBV11-2 and TRBJ2-3; 13 bases fit TRBD2. The CDR3 consists of 17 residues. The V and J ends lost 1 base and 10 bases, in that order; junction bases with no gene match: 11. Germline lookup yields CDR1 SGHAT and CDR2 FQNNGV. Written as DNA, the CDR3 is TGTGCCAGCAGCTTAGGGACTAGCGGGAGTGGGTCGGGAGCGCAGTATTTT. This gives the protein CASSLGTSGSGSGAQYF.

The genes are TRBV9 and TRBJ1-3; D remains ambiguous. CDR3 length: 15 residues. The germline CDR1 and CDR2 sequences are SGDLS and YYNGEE. V was trimmed by 4 bases and J by 0 bases, leaving 11 bases between them. CDR3 sequence reads: CASSRTGLSGNTIYF. The CDR3 DNA is TGTGCCAGCAGCCGAACCGGTCTCTCTGGAAACACCATATATTTT.

The rearrangement joins TRBV7-3 to TRBJ2-4; D is ambiguous. V lost 1 base and J 7 bases, leaving 14 bases between the germline ends. Germline values: CDR1 SGHTA, CDR2 FQGTGA. The CDR3 sequence is 15 residues long. CDR3 sequence: CASSLSGTVGNIQYF. CDR3 bases: TGTGCCAGCAGCTTAAGTGGTACAGTCGGCAACATTCAGTACTTC.

The chain couples TRBV5-1 to TRBJ1-1, with 7 nucleotides matching TRBD1. V shed 3 bases, J shed 0 bases, and the junction held 5 bases outside the gene matches. The germline gives CDR1 SGHRS, CDR2 YFSETQ. The length of the CDR3 is 15 residues. CDR3 sequence: CASSWTGTVNTEAFF. CDR3 nucleotides: TGCGCCAGCAGCTGGACCGGGACAGTGAACACTGAAGCTTTCTTT.

The chain links TRBV5-1 to TRBJ2-7; perhaps TRBD1 as D (6 bases). V was cut by 4 bases and J by 5 bases, with 19 bases left in between. The CDR3 extends over 15 amino acids. Per germline, CDR1 SGHRS and CDR2 YFSETQ. DNA of the CDR3: TGCGCCAGCAGCCACGAGGACAGACGTTTCGACGAGCAGTACTTC. As protein: CASSHEDRRFDEQYF.

This rearrangement joins TRBV6-5 to TRBJ2-3; TRBD2 agrees at 12 bases. Germline CDR1 is MNHEY and CDR2 is SVGAGI. The CDR3 totals 15 residues. The CDR3 loop is CATSGRLGTTDTQYF. The CDR3 region has the DNA TGTGCGACTAGCGGGAGACTAGGCACCACAGATACGCAGTATTTT.

This clone was recorded only once. This chain connects TRBV4-1 to TRBJ2-1; maybe TRBD2 (6 bases). CDR1 and CDR2 from the germline V gene are MGHRA and YSYEKL. The V and J ends lost 4 bases and 5 bases respectively, with 15 bases between them. The CDR3 totals 15 residues. The CDR3 nucleotides read TGCGCCAGCAGCCCCAGAGGGGAGGTTGACAATGAGCAGTTCTTC. It specifies CASSPRGEVDNEQFF.

The J gene is TRBJ1-1, the V gene TRBV28, with a possible D match to TRBD1 (6 bases). The germline V gene encodes CDR1 MDHEN and CDR2 SYDVKM. The CDR3 length is 21 residues. The germline V and J ends were trimmed by 2 bases and 4 bases, with 32 bases remaining between them. The DNA of the CDR3 is TGTGCCAGCAGTTTACCCCCGGGACATATAACGGCGGTTGGGGATGTCACTGAAGCTTTCTTT. Its protein is CASSLPPGHITAVGDVTEAFF.

The gene calls are TRBV3-1 (or the pseudogene TRBV3-2) and TRBJ2-1; D may be TRBD2 (6 bases). With 0 bases removed from V and 9 bases from J, the gap between germline ends came to 15 bases. Germline-derived CDR1 and CDR2 are LGHDT and YNNKEL (reference sequence). The CDR3 is made up of 15 amino acids. The CDR3 here is CASSQDAGIRGEQFF. The CDR3 DNA follows: TGTGCCAGCAGCCAAGACGCGGGGATAAGGGGTGAGCAGTTCTTC.

This chain uses TRBV27 with TRBJ2-7, with a possible D match to TRBD1 (5 bases). Germline V gene sequence: CDR1 MNHEY, CDR2 SMNVEV (reference sequence). CDR3 size: 14 residues. The V end was cut by 5 bases, the J end by 1 base, with 12 bases between. Written as DNA, the CDR3 is TGTGCCAGCAGTGTTACACAGGCGTCCTACGAGCAGTACTTC. Protein: CASSVTQASYEQYF.

In this sample, this clone turned up a few times. This chain links TRBV6-5 with TRBJ1-5; D not resolved. V gave up 0 bases and J gave up 5 bases, with 11 bases separating them. Germline assignment: CDR1 MNHEY and CDR2 SVGAGI. This CDR3 has 15 amino acids. The CDR3 bases are TGTGCCAGCAGTTACTCGAACCAAGGAGATCAGCCCCAGCATTTT. Its protein is CASSYSNQGDQPQHF.

The gene calls are TRBV18 and TRBJ2-5; possible D gene TRBD2, 5 bases. The CDR3 runs to 14 residues. The V and J ends lost 3 bases and 5 bases respectively, with 13 bases between them. Looked up from germline, CDR1 is KGHSH and CDR2 is LQKENI. Here the CDR3 DNA reads TGTGCCAGCTCACCGAGGGCGGTGTCGGAGACCCAGTACTTC. Its translation: CASSPRAVSETQYF. The whole variable domain, filled in from reference TRBV18 and TRBJ2-5, reads NAGVMQNPRHLVRRRGQEARLRCSPMKGHSHVYWYRQLPEEGLKFMVYLQKENIIDESGMPKERFSAEFPKEGPSILRIQQVVRGDSAAYFCASSPRAVSETQYFGPGTRLLVL.

This chain connects TRBV7-9 to TRBJ2-7, with 9 bases matching TRBD1. In germline, CDR1 is SEHNR, CDR2 FQNEAQ (reference sequence). There are 15 residues in the CDR3. The V and J ends lost 5 bases and 3 bases, in that order; junction bases with no gene match: 8. The CDR3 nucleotides are TGTGCCAGCAGCCGGAGGACAGGGGACGGCTACGAGCAGTACTTC. Residues: CASSRRTGDGYEQYF.

This chain connects TRBV21-1 to TRBJ2-7; the table's D call of TRBD1 was not tested on the DNA. TRBV21-1 is a listed pseudogene. The CDR3 is made up of 15 amino acids. In nucleotides, the CDR3 is TGTGCCAGCAGCAAAGCGGAGACAGGCCCCTACGAGCAGTACTTC. Amino acid sequence: CASSKAETGPYEQYF.

The rearrangement links TRBV28 to TRBJ2-5; 9 bases match TRBD1. Germline CDR1 MDHEN, CDR2 SYDVKM. The CDR3 covers 15 residues. V was pared by 3 bases and J by 3 bases, with 5 bases of the junction left unmatched. CDR3 sequence: CASSFLGTGKETQYF. CDR3 sequence (DNA): TGTGCCAGCAGTTTTTTAGGGACAGGGAAAGAGACCCAGTACTTC.

DNA for the CDR3: TGTGCCAGCAGCCCCGACAGGGGAAGTACTAACGAGCAGTACTTC. This codes for CASSPDRGSTNEQYF. The chain links TRBV27 to TRBJ2-7; TRBD1 aligns across 8 bases. With V trimmed by 6 bases and J by 5 bases, 12 bases remained unmatched. CDR1 is MNHEY and CDR2 is SMNVEV in the germline V gene (reference sequence). CDR3 length equals 15 residues.

CDR3 nucleotides: TGTGCCTGGAGTGCATTGGACAGAAGGAGTAAAGCTTTCTTT. Protein product: CAWSALDRRSKAFF. V is TRBV30 and J is TRBJ1-1; TRBD1 might be the D (6 bases). Trimming left V 1 base short and J 9 bases short, with 18 bases between. The CDR3 runs 14 residues. The germline CDR1 and CDR2 sequences are GTSNPN and SVGIG (reference sequence).

The chain uses TRBV4-2 and TRBJ2-7; the match to TRBD2 covers 14 bases. Unmatched junction bases numbered 12, after V lost 1 base and J lost 4 bases. CDR3 length equals 19 residues. Germline CDR1 and CDR2: LGHNA and YNFKEQ. The CDR3 DNA reads as TGTGCCAGCAGCCAAGCTGGGACTAGCGGGAGTTCAGGAGTATACGAGCAGTACTTC. Encoded protein: CASSQAGTSGSSGVYEQYF.

The J gene is TRBJ1-5, the V gene TRBV7-2; D gene uncertain. V was clipped by 2 bases and J by 0 bases, with 8 bases between them. This CDR3 has 15 amino acids. Germline V gene sequence: CDR1 SGHTA, CDR2 FQGNSA. The CDR3 region is CASSLNFGSNQPQHF. The CDR3 region has the DNA TGTGCCAGCAGCTTAAATTTCGGTAGCAATCAGCCCCAGCATTTT.

The rearrangement links TRBV6-2 or TRBV6-3 to TRBJ2-1, with 8 bases that match TRBD2. CDR1 MNHEY and CDR2 SVGEGT come from the germline V gene. The CDR3 sequence is 15 residues long. The ends lost 5 bases at V and 4 bases at J; junction bases unmatched: 7. This CDR3 is CASSPGGDPYNEQFF. CDR3 coding DNA: TGTGCCAGCAGTCCCGGGGGGGACCCTTACAATGAGCAGTTCTTC.

This clone has just a few counts. The chain joins TRBV28 to TRBJ1-1, with D perhaps TRBD1 (6 bases). Per germline, CDR1 MDHEN and CDR2 SYDVKM. Trimming pared 10 bases from V and 5 bases from J, leaving 14 bases between. CDR3 length: 12 amino acids. The CDR3 DNA follows: TGTGCCACCCTATTCCAGGGGACTGAAGCTTTCTTT. Protein product: CATLFQGTEAFF.

By sample fraction, this clone is medium-sized (0.01 to 0.1%). The rearrangement uses TRBV4-1 and TRBJ1-1; maybe TRBD1 (6 bases). From germline, CDR1 is MGHRA and CDR2 YSYEKL. CDR3 length: 15 residues. V was shortened by 0 bases and J by 3 bases, with 11 bases between the two germline ends. CDR3 DNA sequence: TGCGCCAGCAGCCAAGAATGGCAGGGGTACACTGAAGCTTTCTTT. It codes for CASSQEWQGYTEAFF.